The 12 T cell receptor beta chains below were found in one sample sequenced in a study of identical twins. Via MiXCR, TCRdb re-called the 5' RACE reads, giving one row per CDR3 protein. The profile shows under 900,000 distinct CDR3 sequences, about 20% of them singletons. This same sample was also taken into another study, of T cells expressing NK-cell markers.

Sequencing was done on a sample of PBMCs. The receptors were gathered from a woman aged 18-29 years in good health.

There are a few counts of this clonotype. The rearrangement uses TRBV29-1 and TRBJ2-7, with unresolved D. Trimming cost V 2 bases and J 2 bases, with 13 bases left between them. Germline CDR1 and CDR2: SQVTM and ANQGSEA. This CDR3 region has 14 residues. In DNA form, the CDR3 reads TGCAGCGTTGAATTCCCGGAGATCACCTACGAGCAGTACTTC. As protein: CSVEFPEITYEQYF.

CDR3 protein: CASSQTSGRSHEQFF. The CDR3 nucleotides read TGTGCCAGCAGCCAAACTAGCGGGAGGTCCCATGAGCAGTTCTTC. The V call is TRBV3-1, the J call TRBJ2-1, with 12 bases lining up with TRBD2. Germline trimming cut 2 bases from V and 8 bases from J; bases unmatched to any gene: 4. The CDR3 has 15 residues. Germline CDR1 reads LGHDT; CDR2 reads YNNKEL (reference sequence).

V is TRBV24-1 and J is TRBJ1-5; 10 bases match TRBD1. Germline assignment: CDR1 KGHDR and CDR2 SFDVKD. CDR3 size: 15 residues. The ends lost 10 bases at V and 7 bases at J; junction bases unmatched: 12. Here the CDR3 reads CATRSGTGVSQPQHF. The DNA for the CDR3 is TGTGCCACTCGATCCGGGACAGGGGTTTCCCAGCCCCAGCATTTT.

The gene calls are TRBV20-1 and TRBJ1-2; D is ambiguous. Germline values: CDR1 DFQATT, CDR2 SNEGSKA (reference sequence). Trimming cost V 0 bases and J 7 bases, with 12 bases left between them. The CDR3 spans 13 residues. CDR3 loop: CSARDLAGPGYTF. In DNA form, the CDR3 reads TGCAGTGCTAGAGATCTGGCCGGGCCTGGCTACACCTTC.

The table lists this clonotype with a few counts. V is TRBV18 and J is TRBJ2-3; TRBD1 aligns across 7 bases. The length of the CDR3 is 14 residues. Germline V CDR1 and CDR2: KGHSH, LQKENI. The J segment lost 4 bases and the V segment lost 5 bases, leaving 6 bases of the junction unmatched. The CDR3: CASSGTEGADTQYF. The DNA for the CDR3 is TGTGCCAGCTCAGGGACAGAGGGGGCAGATACGCAGTATTTT.

CDR3 DNA: TGCGCCAGCAGTGACCCGGGACTAGCACACCTATCTACCTACGAGCAGTACTTC. Its protein is CASSDPGLAHLSTYEQYF. This rearrangement joins TRBV10-2 to TRBJ2-7, with 9 bases identical to TRBD2. The germline V gene encodes CDR1 WSHSY and CDR2 SAAADI. The length of the CDR3 is 18 residues. V lost 3 bases, J lost 2 bases, and 14 bases stayed unmatched.

V gene TRBV5-1 combines with J gene TRBJ2-4; D is perhaps TRBD2 (6 bases). Trimming removed 0 bases at V and 2 bases at J, with 15 bases between. Germline V gene lookup returns CDR1 SGHRS and CDR2 YFSETQ. CDR3 size: 17 residues. CDR3 amino acids: CASSLAAAGGTKNIQYF. Here the CDR3 DNA reads TGCGCCAGCAGCTTGGCAGCAGCGGGCGGGACCAAAAACATTCAGTACTTC.

This clonotype turned up a few times. DNA for the CDR3: TGTGCCAGCAGCTTAGGTCGGCTTGAAGCTTTCTTT. Translating it yields CASSLGRLEAFF. The chain is built from TRBV7-8 and TRBJ1-1; D remains ambiguous. Germline lookup yields CDR1 SGHVS and CDR2 FQNEAQ. The germline V and J ends were trimmed by 1 base and 7 bases, with 7 bases remaining between them. This CDR3 is built from 12 residues.

This clonotype showed up many times. The J gene is TRBJ2-7, the V gene TRBV20-1; TRBD2 matches 12 bases. Per germline, CDR1 DFQATT and CDR2 SNEGSKA (reference sequence). With V trimmed by 3 bases and J by 2 bases, 5 bases remained unmatched. The CDR3 loop spans 15 amino acids. The CDR3 region has the DNA TGCAGTGCTAGTTCTACTAGCGGGAGGACCTACGAGCAGTACTTC. Residues: CSASSTSGRTYEQYF.

This clonotype has a count of ten or more. The rearrangement links TRBV15 to TRBJ1-3; D unresolved. Germline V gene lookup returns CDR1 LNHNV and CDR2 YYDKDF (reference sequence). The CDR3 spans 12 residues. V was pared by 1 base and J by 8 bases, with 6 bases between. The CDR3 nucleotides are TGTGCCACCAGCAGAGTTCCAGACACCATATATTTT. Residues: CATSRVPDTIYF.

The chain couples TRBV7-9 to TRBJ2-7; unclear D gene. V lost 1 base and J lost 9, with 13 bases in between. Germline CDR1 reads SEHNR; CDR2 reads FQNEAQ (reference sequence). The CDR3 has 13 amino acids. DNA for the CDR3: TGTGCCAGCAGCTTAGAGGCCTCTTGGGGGCAGTACTTC. This encodes CASSLEASWGQYF.

This clonotype came up many times. V gene TRBV7-9 combines with J gene TRBJ2-3; 10 nucleotides agree with TRBD2. After removal of 5 bases from V and 6 bases from J, the junction contained 5 bases not matched to a gene. This CDR3 is 14 amino acids long. The V gene's germline CDR1 is SEHNR and CDR2 FQNEAQ (reference sequence). The CDR3 region has the DNA TGTGCCAGCAGCCCTCTAGCGGGAGTGGATACGCAGTATTTT. Encoded protein: CASSPLAGVDTQYF.